This is a list of T cell receptor beta chains from one sample in a study of T cell changes during pregnancy in multiple sclerosis. This table comes from immunoSEQ multiplex PCR, and its TCRdb copy is limited to in-frame clones, with some not included. The table lists some 52,000 clones, approximately 90% of them singletons. This sample comprised CD4+ T cells from peripheral blood mononuclear cells, obtained before pregnancy. Receptors were obtained from a female donor with multiple sclerosis, enrolled in a pregnancy study. Both conserved end residues are part of each CDR3. D genes are given only for firm matches. Clone size appears in some rows only: once, few, many, or a class for an expanded clone.

V	J	D	size	DNA	CDR3
TRBV27	TRBJ2-1	TRBD2	once	TGTGCCAGCAGTCCGCCGGGACTAGCGGTCCAATACAATGAGCAGTTCTTC	CASSPPGLAVQYNEQFF
TRBV30	TRBJ1-1	TRBD1	.	TGTGCCTGGAGTAACGAAAACAGGGACAGCACTGAAGCTTTCTTT	CAWSNENRDSTEAFF
TRBV9	TRBJ2-2	TRBD1	.	TGTGCCAGCAGCGTAGGGGTAGGTTCGGCAGGGGGCCCCACCGGGGAGCTGTTTTTT	CASSVGVGSAGGPTGELFF
TRBV10-3	TRBJ2-4	TRBD1	.	TGTGCCATCAGTCCGACAGGGTCAGTCGACATTCAGTACTTC	CAISPTGSVDIQYF
TRBV7-2	TRBJ1-2	TRBD1	.	TGTGCCAGCAGCCCCGGACAGGGGAGGGCCTATGGCTACACCTTC	CASSPGQGRAYGYTF
TRBV28	TRBJ1-5	TRBD1	once	TGTGCCAGTCAGGACAGGGGGCAGGGTCAGCCCCAGCATTTT	CASQDRGQGQPQHF
TRBV11-1	TRBJ1-5	.	.	TGTGCCAGCACTCTAAAAGGGGCCCATTTTCAGCCCCAGCATTTT	CASTLKGAHFQPQHF
TRBV5-1	TRBJ2-5	.	.	TGCGCCAGCAGCTTGGGGGGGCCCCTCCAAGAGACCCAGTACTTC	CASSLGGPLQETQYF
TRBV18	TRBJ2-1	.	.	TGTGCCAGCTCACCGAGTATTAGCGTCAATGAGCAGTTCTTC	CASSPSISVNEQFF
TRBV28	TRBJ2-7	TRBD2	.	TGTGCCAGCAGTTTAGGACTAGCGGGAGCGTACGAGCAGTACTTC	CASSLGLAGAYEQYF
TRBV9	TRBJ1-5	.	.	TGTGCCAGCAGCGTAGGGGCGGGGAATCAGCCCCAGCATTTT	CASSVGAGNQPQHF
TRBV19	TRBJ2-1	TRBD2	.	TGTGCCAGTAGTCCCGTAGGCGGGGGAGCTGAGCAGTTCTTC	CASSPVGGGAEQFF
TRBV7-2	TRBJ2-1	TRBD2	.	TGTGCCAGCAGCTTCCCCGGGACTATCATCAGTACCAGGCTCTTC	CASSFPGTIISTRLF
TRBV6-6	TRBJ2-1	TRBD2	.	TGTGCCAGCAGGAACGTAGCGGGGGGGGCCAATGAGCAGTTCTTC	CASRNVAGGANEQFF
TRBV30	TRBJ2-7	.	.	TGTGCCTACACCCGGGAACCCCCCTACGAGCAGTACTTC	CAYTREPPYEQYF
TRBV28	TRBJ2-1	TRBD1	.	TGTGCCAGCAGTTCTTGGACAGGGGCCTCCTACAATGAGCAGTTCTTC	CASSSWTGASYNEQFF
TRBV4-2	TRBJ2-7	.	.	TGTGCCAGCAGCCGTGGGAGGTCGGACGAGCAGTACTTC	CASSRGRSDEQYF
TRBV29-1	TRBJ2-1	.	.	TGCAGCGTTGTTAAGGGGCACGCGAGCTCCTACAATGAGCAGTTCTTC	CSVVKGHASSYNEQFF
TRBV9	TRBJ2-1	.	.	TGTGCCAGCAGCGACCGACTTGTCGGGGGTAACAATGAGCAGTTCTTC	CASSDRLVGGNNEQFF
TRBV9	TRBJ1-2	.	.	TGTGCCAGCAGCGCTAATTATGGCTACACCTTC	CASSANYGYTF
TRBV11-1	TRBJ2-1	.	once	TGTGCCAGCAGCTTACTGGACTTGGAGCAGTTCTTC	CASSLLDLEQFF
TRBV29-1	TRBJ2-1	.	.	TGCAGCGTTGAAGTCTTGAATGAGCAGTTCTTC	CSVEVLNEQFF
TRBV5-1	TRBJ2-1	.	.	TGCGCCAGCAGCTTGGATGCGCTTCCTCCAAACAATGAGCAGTTCTTC	CASSLDALPPNNEQFF
TRBV10-2	TRBJ1-1	.	once	TGCGCCACAAAAATGGGGGGGAACACTGAAGCTTTCTTT	CATKMGGNTEAFF
TRBV23-1	TRBJ2-2	TRBD1	.	TGCGCCAGCAGCCCGCATTTACCACAGGGGATCTACACCGGGGAGCTGTTTTTT	CASSPHLPQGIYTGELFF
TRBV10-2	TRBJ2-3	TRBD2	.	TGCGCCAGCAGTGGCGGGACTAGCGGGAGGCGGGGCACAGATACGCAGTATTTT	CASSGGTSGRRGTDTQYF
TRBV28	TRBJ1-1	TRBD1	.	TGTGCCAGCAGCCTCCCCGGGACAGGGGCGGCTTTCTTT	CASSLPGTGAAFF
TRBV6-5	TRBJ1-4	TRBD1	.	TGTGCCAGCAGTTACTTACAGGGGGCTGGGGAAAAACTGTTTTTT	CASSYLQGAGEKLFF
TRBV30	TRBJ1-4	TRBD1	.	TGTGCCTGGAACCCGGGACAGGGTTGGGAAGAAAAACTGTTTTTT	CAWNPGQGWEEKLFF
TRBV7-7	TRBJ2-1	.	.	TGTGCCAGCAGCGCGGGGACAGTCTACAATGAGCAGTTCTTC	CASSAGTVYNEQFF
TRBV10-2	TRBJ2-5	TRBD2	.	TGCGCCAGCGGCTCGGCGCACGGGAGGGCCGGGGAGACCCAGTACTTC	CASGSAHGRAGETQYF